A selection of T cell receptor beta chains follows, all from one sample in a study of blood T cells in healthy people across ages. TCRdb re-called the 5' RACE reads through MiXCR, storing one row per CDR3 protein. Of about 570,000 distinct CDR3 sequences listed, roughly a quarter are singletons. Source material: blood. Every receptor here comes from a woman in her 70s in good health. Both conserved end residues are part of each CDR3.

v_gene: TRBV6-2/TRBV6-3
j_gene: TRBJ2-1
CDR3aa: CASTLGGAGGNEQFF

v_gene: TRBV2
j_gene: TRBJ2-6
CDR3aa: CASSGSGSSGANVLTF

v_gene: TRBV3-1
j_gene: TRBJ1-5
CDR3aa: CASSQDTQPQHF

v_gene: TRBV7-7
j_gene: TRBJ2-5
CDR3aa: CASSSSGGSPATQYF

v_gene: TRBV20-1
j_gene: TRBJ2-7
CDR3aa: CSAIAEGTYEQYF

v_gene: TRBV7-2
j_gene: TRBJ1-6
CDR3aa: CASRGGLRDSPLHF

v_gene: TRBV6-2/TRBV6-3
j_gene: TRBJ2-7
CDR3aa: CASSYGTGVSYEQYF

v_gene: TRBV29-1
j_gene: TRBJ1-5
CDR3aa: CSVSGGLNQPQHF

v_gene: TRBV29-1
j_gene: TRBJ2-6
CDR3aa: CSVDAESGANVLTF

v_gene: TRBV7-2
j_gene: TRBJ1-6
CDR3aa: CASSLGQGGTPLHF

v_gene: TRBV12-3/TRBV12-4
j_gene: TRBJ2-7
CDR3aa: CASSLGGTRGEQYF

v_gene: TRBV4-2
j_gene: TRBJ2-4
CDR3aa: CASSQGRQGAHIDIQYF

v_gene: TRBV24-1
j_gene: TRBJ2-3
CDR3aa: CATSDLSPGTDTQYF

v_gene: TRBV29-1
j_gene: TRBJ1-1
CDR3aa: CSVLSNINTEAFF

v_gene: TRBV9
j_gene: TRBJ1-1
CDR3aa: CASSQTGGNTEAFF

v_gene: TRBV7-9
j_gene: TRBJ2-3
CDR3aa: CASSGKGHITDTQYF

v_gene: TRBV5-1
j_gene: TRBJ1-1
CDR3aa: CASSLVGQNTEAFF

v_gene: TRBV18
j_gene: TRBJ1-4
CDR3aa: CASSPSFGTGNEKLFF

v_gene: TRBV5-5
j_gene: -
CDR3aa: CASSLVNGGEQFF

v_gene: TRBV12-3/TRBV12-4
j_gene: TRBJ2-7
CDR3aa: CASSPQDSGYEQYF

v_gene: TRBV25-1
j_gene: TRBJ2-7
CDR3aa: CASSERREQYF

v_gene: TRBV7-2
j_gene: TRBJ2-1
CDR3aa: CASSLALGYSTRIYEQFF

v_gene: TRBV9
j_gene: TRBJ1-5
CDR3aa: CASCVGVKGGPQHF

v_gene: TRBV6-1
j_gene: TRBJ1-1
CDR3aa: CASTLLGIVGNTEAFF

v_gene: TRBV12-3/TRBV12-4
j_gene: TRBJ2-3
CDR3aa: CASSPGRVPTDTQYF

v_gene: TRBV9
j_gene: -
CDR3aa: CASSVGTGPNEQFF

v_gene: TRBV18
j_gene: TRBJ1-2
CDR3aa: CASSPSGQNYGYTF

v_gene: TRBV12-3/TRBV12-4
j_gene: TRBJ2-2
CDR3aa: CASSLRDLTGELFF

v_gene: TRBV6-2/TRBV6-3
j_gene: TRBJ2-1
CDR3aa: CASSVGNEQFF

v_gene: TRBV20-1
j_gene: TRBJ1-1
CDR3aa: CSARTIQVLNTEAFF

v_gene: TRBV5-1
j_gene: TRBJ1-1
CDR3aa: CASSAGGTENTEAFF

v_gene: TRBV6-1
j_gene: TRBJ2-7
CDR3aa: CASSEAGQSSYEQYF

v_gene: TRBV20-1
j_gene: TRBJ2-1
CDR3aa: CSARDESSGGSYNEQFF

v_gene: TRBV7-2
j_gene: TRBJ2-6
CDR3aa: CASSAVSGGPLSGANVLTF

v_gene: TRBV20-1
j_gene: TRBJ2-7
CDR3aa: CSASGGRTSGTYEQYF

v_gene: TRBV20-1
j_gene: TRBJ2-5
CDR3aa: CSADNTETQYF

v_gene: TRBV5-1
j_gene: TRBJ2-7
CDR3aa: CASYARGSSPSEQYF

v_gene: TRBV20-1
j_gene: TRBJ2-3
CDR3aa: CSASSPLAGKTADTQYF

v_gene: TRBV12-3/TRBV12-4
j_gene: TRBJ2-3
CDR3aa: CASSLSRAGRSTDTQYF

v_gene: TRBV5-4
j_gene: TRBJ2-2
CDR3aa: CASSWGQGAPTGELFF

v_gene: TRBV29-1
j_gene: TRBJ1-4
CDR3aa: CSVAPGQLF

v_gene: TRBV20-1
j_gene: TRBJ2-3
CDR3aa: CSAARGAGHTQYF

v_gene: TRBV4-2
j_gene: TRBJ2-7
CDR3aa: CASSQDPSGSWSYEQYF

v_gene: TRBV11-2
j_gene: TRBJ2-7
CDR3aa: CASSLSLTGSEQYF

v_gene: TRBV28
j_gene: TRBJ2-2
CDR3aa: CASKGLGAQAGELFF

v_gene: TRBV6-5
j_gene: TRBJ2-5
CDR3aa: CASRNGGRETQYF

v_gene: TRBV25-1
j_gene: TRBJ1-6
CDR3aa: CASSESDRPNSPLHF

v_gene: TRBV14
j_gene: TRBJ1-5
CDR3aa: CASSQPRDRGLYQPQHF

v_gene: TRBV4-2
j_gene: TRBJ1-2
CDR3aa: CASSLGRGGGLANYGYTF

v_gene: TRBV3-1
j_gene: TRBJ2-7
CDR3aa: CASSPIGQGGNEQYF

v_gene: TRBV7-2
j_gene: TRBJ1-6
CDR3aa: CASSLVDSFASPLHF

v_gene: TRBV25-1
j_gene: TRBJ1-2
CDR3aa: CASSDPWDRNYGYTF

v_gene: TRBV20-1
j_gene: TRBJ1-6
CDR3aa: CSARVTGSSYNSPLHF

v_gene: TRBV5-1
j_gene: -
CDR3aa: CASSLYTGGTYEQYF